The 6 T cell receptor beta chains given below trace back to one sample, sequenced in a study of T cell responses to AZD1222 COVID-19 vaccine (dated by TCRdb to the early 2020s). Reading the label with the study, this specimen's time point is: baseline before first vaccination. The library was produced with the immunoSEQ multiplex PCR assay. Not all clones reach the TCRdb copy of this immuneACCESS table, which keeps in-frame sequences only. Checked studies attribute under half of the gap to unresolved V genes and leave the rest unexplained. This sample holds approximately 160,000 clones; approximately 90% were observed only once. The top ten constitute 2.6% of the sample. Source: peripheral blood, taken on day 0 of AZD1222 vaccination. These receptor sequences come from an adult in good health.

The chain combines TRBV6-5 with TRBJ2-1; no reliable D call. In germline, CDR1 is MNHEY, CDR2 SVGAGI. The CDR3 is made up of 13 amino acids. V was pared by 6 bases and J by 12 bases, with 18 bases between. The CDR3 protein is CASRPQGPMRQFF. CDR3 bases: TGTGCCAGCAGACCCCAAGGCCCAATGAGGCAGTTCTTC.

The chain employs TRBV28 and TRBJ2-7; 8 bases agree with TRBD1. J gave up 2 bases and V 4 bases, and 7 bases lay outside the gene matches. Germline-derived CDR1 and CDR2 are MDHEN and SYDVKM. CDR3 size: 15 residues. The CDR3 is CASSYPGTGAYEQYF. For the CDR3, the DNA is TGTGCCAGCAGTTACCCCGGGACAGGCGCCTACGAGCAGTACTTC.

The chain carries TRBV19 and TRBJ2-1; no definite D call. V was cut by 8 bases and J by 6 bases, with 8 bases left in between. The CDR3 extends over 11 amino acids. Germline V gene data show CDR1 as LNHDA and CDR2 as SQIVND (reference sequence). This CDR3 is CASRELNEQFF. The CDR3 DNA is TGTGCCAGTCGCGAACTCAATGAGCAGTTCTTC.

The CDR3 region is CASSVGLGRRNTEAFF. In DNA, the CDR3 is TGTGCCAGCAGTGTAGGACTCGGCAGGAGGAACACTGAAGCTTTCTTT. This chain links TRBV6-1 with TRBJ1-1; D not certain. This CDR3 is built from 16 residues. Germline V gives CDR1 MNHNS, CDR2 SASEGT. Trimming pared 4 bases from V and 1 base from J, leaving 16 bases between.

The chain couples TRBV19 to TRBJ2-7; a possible D gene is TRBD1 (5 bases). CDR3 length: 13 amino acids. Germline V gives CDR1 LNHDA, CDR2 SQIVND (reference sequence). V lost 5 bases to trimming and J lost 4 bases, with 12 bases between them. The DNA for the CDR3 is TGTGCCAGTAGTGGTCCAGGGCGGTACGAGCAGTACTTC. Translating it yields CASSGPGRYEQYF.

V usage is TRBV6-5 and J usage is TRBJ2-7; unclear D gene. The CDR3 has 15 residues. V gave up 5 bases and J gave up 4 bases, with 18 bases separating them. The germline gives CDR1 MNHEY, CDR2 SVGAGI. The CDR3 region is CASSPYRAGTYEQYF. As DNA, the CDR3 is TGTGCCAGCAGTCCTTACCGTGCCGGAACGTACGAGCAGTACTTC.